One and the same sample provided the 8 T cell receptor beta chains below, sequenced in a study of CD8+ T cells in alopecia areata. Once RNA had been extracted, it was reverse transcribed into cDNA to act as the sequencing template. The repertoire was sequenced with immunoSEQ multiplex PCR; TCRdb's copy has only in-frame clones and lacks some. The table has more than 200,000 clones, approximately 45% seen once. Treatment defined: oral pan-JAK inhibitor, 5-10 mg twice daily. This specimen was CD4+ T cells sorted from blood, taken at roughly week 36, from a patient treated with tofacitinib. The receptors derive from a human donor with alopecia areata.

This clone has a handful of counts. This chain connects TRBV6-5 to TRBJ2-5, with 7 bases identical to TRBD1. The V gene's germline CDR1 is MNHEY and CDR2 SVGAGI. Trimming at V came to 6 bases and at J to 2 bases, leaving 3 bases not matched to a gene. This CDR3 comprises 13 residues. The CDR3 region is CASSRGQQETQYF. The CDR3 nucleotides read TGTGCCAGCAGCCGGGGACAGCAAGAGACCCAGTACTTC.

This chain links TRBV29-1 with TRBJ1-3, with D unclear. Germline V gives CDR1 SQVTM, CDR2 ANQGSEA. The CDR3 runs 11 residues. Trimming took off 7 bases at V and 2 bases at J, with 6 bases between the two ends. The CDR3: CSAQTGNTIYF. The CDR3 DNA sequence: TGCAGCGCCCAGACTGGAAACACCATATATTTT.

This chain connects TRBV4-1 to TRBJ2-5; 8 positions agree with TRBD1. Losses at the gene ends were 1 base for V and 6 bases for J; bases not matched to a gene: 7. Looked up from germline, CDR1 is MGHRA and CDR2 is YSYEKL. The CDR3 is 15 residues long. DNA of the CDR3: TGCGCCAGCAGCCAAGGGACAGGGATCGGGAAGACCCAGTACTTC. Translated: CASSQGTGIGKTQYF.

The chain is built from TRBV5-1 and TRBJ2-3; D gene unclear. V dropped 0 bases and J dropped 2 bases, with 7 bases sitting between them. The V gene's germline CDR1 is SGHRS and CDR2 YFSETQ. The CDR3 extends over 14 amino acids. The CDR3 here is CASSLVGNTDTQYF. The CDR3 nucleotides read TGCGCCAGCAGCTTGGTGGGCAACACAGATACGCAGTATTTT.

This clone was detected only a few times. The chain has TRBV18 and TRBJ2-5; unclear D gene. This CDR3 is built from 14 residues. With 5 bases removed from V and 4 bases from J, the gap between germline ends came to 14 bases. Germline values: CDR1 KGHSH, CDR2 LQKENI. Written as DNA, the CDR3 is TGTGCCAGCTCATCCGGTATCGGTGGAGAGACCCAGTACTTC. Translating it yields CASSSGIGGETQYF.

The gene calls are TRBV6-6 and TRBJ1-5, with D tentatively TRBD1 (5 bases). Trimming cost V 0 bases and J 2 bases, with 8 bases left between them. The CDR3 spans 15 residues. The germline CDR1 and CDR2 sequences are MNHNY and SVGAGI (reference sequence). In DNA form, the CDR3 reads TGTGCCAGCAGTTACTCCCAGGGAGGCAATCAGCCCCAGCATTTT. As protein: CASSYSQGGNQPQHF.

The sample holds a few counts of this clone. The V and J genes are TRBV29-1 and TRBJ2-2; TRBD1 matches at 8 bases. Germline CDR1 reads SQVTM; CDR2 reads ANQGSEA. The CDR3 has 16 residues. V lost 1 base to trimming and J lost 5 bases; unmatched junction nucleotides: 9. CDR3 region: CSVEGTGLGGTGELFF. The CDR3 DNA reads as TGCAGCGTTGAAGGGACAGGGCTCGGAGGGACCGGGGAGCTGTTTTTT.

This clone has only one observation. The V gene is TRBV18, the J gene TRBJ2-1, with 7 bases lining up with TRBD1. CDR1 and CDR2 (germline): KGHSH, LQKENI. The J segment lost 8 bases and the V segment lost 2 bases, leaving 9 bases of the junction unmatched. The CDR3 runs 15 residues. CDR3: CASSPRQGKDDEQFF. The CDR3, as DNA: TGTGCCAGCTCACCAAGACAGGGTAAGGACGATGAGCAGTTCTTC.